The clone carrying this TCR beta chain was recorded once. Patients at the Seattle site were enrolled during active infection and followed longitudinally. This sample was taken from a study of blood T cell repertoires in COVID-19. Overall study context: Samples of COVID-19 (acute and convalescent) were obtained from the United States, Italy and Spain. Nucleic acid was either cDNA or gDNA, and it came from T cells, B-cell-depleted T cells, or PBMCs.

The method was immunoSEQ multiplex PCR; TCRdb's version includes in-frame clones alone and lacks a portion of them. The sample comprises some 390,000 clones, around 89% of which are singletons, and less than 2% rests with the top ten. The sample consisted of peripheral blood. The source of this sequence is a woman between 40 and 50 years old with COVID-19, enrolled during active disease.

The CDR3 nucleotides read TGTGCCTGGAGTGTACTGAGGACAGGGTCCTACGAGCAGTACTTC. This translates into CAWSVLRTGSYEQYF. The rearrangement joins TRBV30 to TRBJ2-7; the match to TRBD1 covers 8 bases. The germline V gene encodes CDR1 GTSNPN and CDR2 SVGIG (reference sequence). The CDR3 has 15 residues. The ends lost 0 bases at V and 1 base at J; junction bases unmatched: 5.